This T cell receptor (beta chain) originates from a study of brain T cells in children with intractable seizures (dated by TCRdb to the early 2020s). For the study in its entirety: Resected brain tissue from 50 or so pediatric epilepsy surgery cases was initially screened for immune gene transcripts with a NanoString immunology panel. Of the approximately twelve selected surgery cases, pre-surgery blood was also sequenced for eight, so four had brain tissue only.

As to this clone: Its recognized antigen is unknown. The input lacks base qualities; no much larger clone sits a single base away.

The investigation overall reported the following: Viral specificity was inferred only from CDR3 sequence similarity, and patients' HCMV serostatus was unknown. Because sequencing depth was different between pre-surgery and post-surgery blood, clones absent from the pre-surgery sample may reflect undersampling.

Read against the paper, the sample's time point label means: blood from clinic visit 5 months post-surgery; TSC patient then seizure free. Surgery cases with the highest brain T cell transcript signatures were selected for TCR beta chain sequencing of brain tissue and, where available, blood. Before surgery, patients had received at least one anti-epileptic drug. TCR-sequenced patients were children with drug-resistant epilepsy due to tuberous sclerosis complex, focal cortical dysplasia, Rasmussen encephalitis or hemimegalencephaly. Bulk genomic DNA was extracted from unsorted brain tissue and whole blood with the Monarch genomic DNA purification kit. The immunoSEQ assay was applied to genomic DNA to generate the TCR beta chain sequences. On the study's bioinformatics: CDR3 sequences that did not begin with the conserved framework cysteine at position 104 were removed by hand. To get clonality, the normalized Shannon's Diversity Index was subtracted from one, giving values from 0 (maximal diversity) to 1 (oligoclonal). Chi-squared comparison-of-proportions tests were used to check whether the frequency of the same CDR3 differed between samples, for example brain versus blood. Public clonotypes were found by searching immuneACCESS, and the VDJdb browser was used to assess similarity to known antiviral clonotypes. The table was pulled from immuneACCESS by TCRdb, which kept in-frame rearrangements only. Such tables lose some clones; where checked, under half of the loss comes from unresolved V genes, and the rest has no known cause. V and J calls plus clone size are reproduced from that table; the DNA served to infer D and trimming. This sample has about 320,000 clones in its table, and 93% of those were observed once. Of the sample, under 7% is held by the ten largest clones.

The CDR3 contains 12 residues, cysteine and phenylalanine counted. Solely the CDR3 DNA is kept, with 36 bases framed from the first base. The germline V gene (reference sequence) yields SEHNR for CDR1 and FQNEAQ for CDR2. Trimming at the junction amounts to 4 bases on V and 10 bases on J, and the germline ends lie 13 bases apart. The receptor was derived from a boy in the first two years of life with tuberous sclerosis and intractable seizures. Sequences were derived from peripheral blood, sampled roughly 5 months after surgery. The chain couples TRBV7-9 to TRBJ1-1; a tentative D match to TRBD1 spans 6 bases. The CDR3 loop reads CASSSGQIVAFF. The nucleotide sequence is TGTGCCAGCAGCTCTGGACAGATTGTAGCTTTCTTT.